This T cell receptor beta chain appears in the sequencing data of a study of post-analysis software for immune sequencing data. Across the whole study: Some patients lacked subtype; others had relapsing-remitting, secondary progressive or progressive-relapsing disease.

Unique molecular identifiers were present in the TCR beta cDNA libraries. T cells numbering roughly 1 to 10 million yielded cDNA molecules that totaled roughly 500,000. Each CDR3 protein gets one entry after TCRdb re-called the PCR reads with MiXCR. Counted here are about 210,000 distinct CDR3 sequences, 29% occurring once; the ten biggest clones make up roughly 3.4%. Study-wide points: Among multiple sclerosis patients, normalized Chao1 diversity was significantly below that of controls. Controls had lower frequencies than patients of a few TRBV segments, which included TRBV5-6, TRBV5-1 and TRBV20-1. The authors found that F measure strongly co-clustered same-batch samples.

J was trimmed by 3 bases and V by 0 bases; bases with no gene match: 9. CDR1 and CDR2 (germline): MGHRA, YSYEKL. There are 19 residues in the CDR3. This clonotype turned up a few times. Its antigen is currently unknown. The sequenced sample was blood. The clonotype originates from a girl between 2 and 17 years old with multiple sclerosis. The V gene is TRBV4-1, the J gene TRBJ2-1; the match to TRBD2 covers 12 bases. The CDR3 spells CASSQDWLAGGVYYNEQFF. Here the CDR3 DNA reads TGCGCCAGCAGCCAAGATTGGCTAGCGGGAGGGGTCTACTACAATGAGCAGTTCTTC.